This is a list of T cell receptor beta chains from one sample in a study of T and B cells in COVID-19 patients. Via MiXCR, TCRdb re-called the multiplex PCR reads, giving one row per CDR3 protein. The data show 6,400 or so distinct CDR3 sequences, about a quarter seen once. The sample consisted of blood. The receptor source for this set is a human donor with active COVID-19. Both conserved end residues are part of each CDR3. Fields, in order: clone size, V gene, J gene, D gene, CDR3 DNA, CDR3 protein. The D gene is left open where the match is weak. Size is omitted from some rows. Given values are once, few, many or a class for expanded clones.

.	TRBV7-2	TRBJ1-6	.	TGTGCCAGCAGCCCGCTCCTTATTAATTCACCCCTCCACTTT	CASSPLLINSPLHF
medium-sized	TRBV15	TRBJ2-2	.	TGTGCCACCAGCAGGGGAACAGGTAGATCACACACCGGGGAGCTGTTTTTT	CATSRGTGRSHTGELFF
.	TRBV30	TRBJ2-7	.	TGTGCCTGGAGTGTTTCTCGGGCCTACGAGCAGTACTTC	CAWSVSRAYEQYF
medium-sized	TRBV5-4	TRBJ1-1	TRBD1	TGTGCCAGCAGCTGGGACAGGAACACTGAAGCTTTCTTT	CASSWDRNTEAFF
few	TRBV7-9	TRBJ2-2	TRBD1	TGTGCCAGCGACAGGGCGAACACCGGGGAGCTGTTTTTT	CASDRANTGELFF
.	TRBV19	TRBJ2-6	TRBD1	TGTGCCAGTAGTATAGCGAGGGGGCCGTCTCGGGCCAACGTCCTGACTTTC	CASSIARGPSRANVLTF
.	TRBV27	TRBJ2-2	TRBD2	TGTGCCAGCAAAAAAGCGGGGGGGACCGGGGAGCTGTTTTTT	CASKKAGGTGELFF
.	TRBV7-2	TRBJ2-5	TRBD2	TGTGCCAGCAGCTTAGGGGTTCTAGCGGGGGCCCAAGAGACCCAGTACTTC	CASSLGVLAGAQETQYF
few	TRBV4-2	TRBJ2-5	.	TGTGCCAGCAGCCAAGATGGTGTCAGGGAGGAGACCCAGTACTTC	CASSQDGVREETQYF
few	TRBV20-1	TRBJ2-7	.	TGCAGTGCTCTCGGTAGGGCTTACGAGCAGTACTTC	CSALGRAYEQYF
medium-sized	TRBV6-5	TRBJ2-7	.	TGTGCCAGCAGTTACTCGCAGAGCTCCTACGAGCAGTACTTC	CASSYSQSSYEQYF
few	TRBV7-2	TRBJ2-3	.	TGTGCCAGCAGCTTAGGAGGGGTAGTCGCAGATACGCAGTATTTT	CASSLGGVVADTQYF
once	TRBV20-1	TRBJ1-6	.	TGCAGTGCTAGAGCCGAGGCGGATTCACCCCTCCACTTT	CSARAEADSPLHF
few	TRBV5-4	TRBJ2-7	TRBD1	TGTGCCAGCAGCTTGATACAGGGGACCTACGAGCAGTACTTC	CASSLIQGTYEQYF
.	TRBV5-6	TRBJ1-2	TRBD1	TGTGCCAGCAGCTTTGTAGGGGGCGTTCTCGGCTACACCTTC	CASSFVGGVLGYTF
few	TRBV10-3	TRBJ1-3	TRBD1	TGTGCCATCAGTGAAGGATGGGGCAGGGGGCAGGATGGAAACACCATATATTTT	CAISEGWGRGQDGNTIYF
.	TRBV6-1	TRBJ1-1	.	TGTGCCAGCAGTGAACAGGGAAGCACTGAAGCTTTCTTT	CASSEQGSTEAFF
few	TRBV6-6	TRBJ1-2	.	TGTGCCAGCCGCTCCGGTGGGGCTAGTTCTAGGGGCTACACCTTC	CASRSGGASSRGYTF
medium-sized	TRBV6-5	TRBJ2-6	.	TGTGCCACATCGAACCGGAGACAGAGCTCTGGGGCCAACGTCCTGACTTTC	CATSNRRQSSGANVLTF
.	TRBV7-9	TRBJ2-7	.	TGTGCCAGCAGCATTCTCGGGGTAGGTGTGCAGTACTTC	CASSILGVGVQYF
.	TRBV6-4	TRBJ2-6	TRBD2	TGTGCCAGCAGCAAACGCCCGGGACTAGCGGGGGATCGCTCTGGGGCCAACGTCCTGACTTTC	CASSKRPGLAGDRSGANVLTF
.	TRBV19	TRBJ2-6	.	TGTGCCAGTAAGGTGCAGGGGACCGGGGCCAACGTCCTGACTTTC	CASKVQGTGANVLTF
medium-sized	TRBV19	TRBJ2-7	TRBD1	TGTGCCAGTAGTACGGGACAGGGTATTTCCGAGCAGTACTTC	CASSTGQGISEQYF
few	TRBV6-5	TRBJ1-6	.	TGTGCCAGCAGTTACTCTAAAAAGGGCCTGTTAAGACGCTATAATTCACCCCTCCACTTT	CASSYSKKGLLRRYNSPLHF
few	TRBV7-9	TRBJ1-6	.	TGTGCCAGCAGCCCCGGGAATTCGGGTTATTCACCCCTCCACTTT	CASSPGNSGYSPLHF
once	TRBV19	TRBJ2-6	TRBD2	TGTGCCAGTAGTATGGGGACTAGCGGGGCCAACGTCCTGACTTTC	CASSMGTSGANVLTF
once	TRBV20-1	TRBJ2-1	.	TGCAGTGCTAGAGATGTAGGAATCGGCGCCAATGAGCAGTTCTTC	CSARDVGIGANEQFF
.	TRBV6-1	TRBJ2-5	TRBD2	TGTGCCAGCAGTCACTCCCCCCCGTTTAGTGTTCCCAGCGGGGGGGCCGGAGAGACCCAGTACTTC	CASSHSPPFSVPSGGAGETQYF
.	TRBV6-6	TRBJ2-2	TRBD2	TGTGCCAGCAGTTTCGACGCGGGGGGGGCGAACACCGGGGAGCTGTTTTTT	CASSFDAGGANTGELFF
few	TRBV7-9	TRBJ2-1	TRBD1	TGTGCCAGCAGCCCAGGGGGCCATGAGCAGTTCTTC	CASSPGGHEQFF
few	TRBV12-3/TRBV12-4	TRBJ1-2	.	TGTGCCAGCAGTTTAGCGCGGGGGGCCTCTGGCTACACCTTC	CASSLARGASGYTF
.	TRBV4-3	TRBJ2-5	.	TGCGCCAGCAGCCGCGGCCCGGGTAACGGTGAGACCCAGTACTTC	CASSRGPGNGETQYF
medium-sized	TRBV19	TRBJ1-4	.	TGTGCCAGTAGCCGGCGGGGGGAAAAACTGTTTTTT	CASSRRGEKLFF
few	TRBV6-5	TRBJ1-2	.	TGTGCCAGCAGTCCCCTTTCGGGGGTAGGGTATGGCTACACCTTC	CASSPLSGVGYGYTF
medium-sized	TRBV5-4	TRBJ2-3	TRBD2	TGTGCCAGCAGGCCTGGTAGCGGGGACACAGATACGCAGTATTTT	CASRPGSGDTDTQYF
.	TRBV4-2	TRBJ2-3	.	TGTGCCAGCACCCGTGGGGGCCCCACGGGCACGCAGTATTTT	CASTRGGPTGTQYF
few	TRBV7-6	TRBJ1-6	TRBD1	TGTGCCAGCAAGTTACAGGGGGCGAACTCACCCCTCCACTTT	CASKLQGANSPLHF
.	TRBV6-2/TRBV6-3	TRBJ1-4	.	TGTGCCAGCAGCCCCGGTCTGGGTTTGACTAATGAAAAACTGTTTTTT	CASSPGLGLTNEKLFF
few	TRBV19	TRBJ1-1	.	TGTGCCAGTGGCAGACAGGTTAACACTGAAGCTTTCTTT	CASGRQVNTEAFF
medium-sized	TRBV27	TRBJ2-1	.	TGTGCCAGCAGTCCTCCGACAGGAATCGGTTACAATGAGCAGTTCTTC	CASSPPTGIGYNEQFF
medium-sized	TRBV18	TRBJ2-7	.	TGTGCCAGCTCAGCATCAAACCCGGGCTCCTACGAGCAGTACTTC	CASSASNPGSYEQYF
medium-sized	TRBV18	TRBJ2-7	TRBD1	TGTGCCAGCTCACAACTTGGACAGGTCTACGAGCAGTACTTC	CASSQLGQVYEQYF